What follows are 19 T cell receptor beta chains derived from one specimen sequenced in a study of T cells in Graves' hyperthyroidism and ophthalmopathy. RNA transcripts provided the source from which TCR beta CDR3 regions were amplified. A set of HTBI primers served as the primers for a first-round RT-PCR of the TCR CDR3. Each CDR3 protein is one row after TCRdb ran MiXCR on the multiplex PCR reads. Here the sample spans hundreds of thousands of distinct CDR3 sequences, about 15% being singletons. The sequencing input was blood. The receptors here all came from a woman in her twenties or thirties with Graves' hyperthyroidism that later progressed to Graves' ophthalmopathy.

This clonotype was observed many times. CDR3 sequence: CASSIPDTGVNTIYF. Written as DNA, the CDR3 is TGTGCCAGCAGTATACCGGACACAGGGGTCAACACCATATATTTT. The V call is TRBV28, the J call TRBJ1-3, with 7 nucleotides matching TRBD1. V lost 5 bases and J lost 7; bases outside the gene matches: 11. This CDR3 contains 15 residues. From germline, CDR1 is MDHEN and CDR2 SYDVKM.

This clonotype was detected only a few times. The chain carries TRBV7-9 and TRBJ2-6; 8 nucleotides align to TRBD1. There are 18 residues in the CDR3. Germline V CDR1 and CDR2: SEHNR, FQNEAQ (reference sequence). Trimming cost V 6 bases and J 1 base; bases outside gene matches: 11. The CDR3 nucleotides read TGTGCCAGCAGAACTCAGGGGGCGCAGGTTTCTGGGGCCAACGTCCTGACTTTC. Its translation is CASRTQGAQVSGANVLTF.

This clonotype was seen at least ten times. The chain combines TRBV30 with TRBJ2-3; D not resolved. The germline gives CDR1 GTSNPN, CDR2 SVGIG (reference sequence). The CDR3 extends over 12 amino acids. V gave up 0 bases and J gave up 2 bases, with 3 bases separating them. Here the CDR3 DNA reads TGTGCCTGGAGTGTAAACACAGATACGCAGTATTTT. Translating gives CAWSVNTDTQYF.

V and J are TRBV12-3 or TRBV12-4 and TRBJ2-3, with TRBD2 as a possible D gene (6 bases). The length of the CDR3 is 15 residues. Trimming shortened V by 7 bases and J by 2 bases, and 16 bases separated the two germline ends. The CDR3 spells CASTRAGAITDTQYF. As DNA, the CDR3 is TGTGCCAGCACAAGAGCGGGCGCCATCACAGATACGCAGTATTTT.

Concerning this clonotype itself: Its ends do not fully match the called genes, so a read error is possible. V is TRBV19 and J is TRBJ2-7; D is unclear. The CDR3 runs to 14 residues. Germline CDR1 and CDR2: LNHDA and SQIVND (reference sequence). The CDR3 here is CASSIASGSYERYF. In DNA, the CDR3 is TGTGCCAGTAGTATAGCGTCCGGATCCTACGAGCGGTACTTC.

This clonotype appeared many times. The gene calls are TRBV20-1 and TRBJ2-1; no definite D call. Trimming removed 5 bases at V and 0 bases at J, with 11 bases between. CDR3 size: 14 residues. Germline CDR1 is DFQATT and CDR2 is SNEGSKA (reference sequence). CDR3: CSAPDFYSYNEQFF. Written as DNA, the CDR3 is TGCAGTGCTCCAGACTTCTACTCCTACAATGAGCAGTTCTTC.

Of note for this clonotype: A much larger clone lies one base from this, so it may be a read error. The chain is built from TRBV30 and TRBJ1-1; 8 bases match TRBD1. The CDR3 consists of 16 residues. The germline V gene encodes CDR1 GTSNPN and CDR2 SVGIG (reference sequence). Here the CDR3 reads CPWSAGQGATNTEAFF. In nucleotides, the CDR3 is TGTCCCTGGAGCGCCGGACAGGGCGCCACGAACACTGAAGCTTTCTTT.

This clonotype was seen many times. This CDR3 is CASSLGSTGDYEQYF. DNA of the CDR3: TGTGCCAGCAGTTTAGGTTCGACCGGGGATTACGAGCAGTACTTC. The chain combines TRBV12-3 or TRBV12-4 with TRBJ2-7; tentatively, D is TRBD2 (5 bases). The CDR3 contains 15 residues. With 1 base removed from V and 4 bases from J, the gap between germline ends came to 14 bases.

This clonotype came up many times. The chain employs TRBV30 and TRBJ1-4; TRBD1 aligns across 8 bases. The CDR3 contains 12 residues. Germline V gene sequence: CDR1 GTSNPN, CDR2 SVGIG (reference sequence). J gave up 10 bases and V 7 bases, and 8 bases lay outside the gene matches. The CDR3 protein is CASTGELGKLFF. In DNA form, the CDR3 reads TGTGCCTCGACAGGGGAGTTGGGAAAACTGTTTTTT.

The V gene is TRBV30, the J gene TRBJ1-1, with no clear D. The germline V gene has CDR1 GTSNPN and CDR2 SVGIG (reference sequence). Deletions cut 8 bases from V and 3 bases from J, with 16 bases between. CDR3 length equals 13 residues. For the CDR3, the DNA is TGTGCCACGTCACAGCATTTGGACACTGAAGCTTTCTTT. This sequence encodes CATSQHLDTEAFF.

This clonotype has just a few counts. The V call is TRBV6-2 or TRBV6-3, the J call TRBJ2-7; the match to TRBD2 covers 8 bases. Unmatched junction bases numbered 8, after V lost 10 bases and J lost 3 bases. The CDR3 is 13 amino acids. Germline-derived CDR1 and CDR2 are MNHEY and SVGEGT. CDR3 residues: CATVAGHLYEQYF. DNA for the CDR3: TGTGCCACCGTAGCGGGACACCTCTACGAGCAGTACTTC.

At least ten counts were recorded for this clonotype. This may be a read error: a much more frequent sequence differs by one nucleotide. The chain recombines TRBV28 with TRBJ1-2; the D gene is possibly TRBD1 (6 bases). CDR3 length equals 15 residues. V was trimmed by 8 bases and J by 4 bases, leaving 20 bases between them. The germline V gene encodes CDR1 MDHEN and CDR2 SYDVKM. The CDR3 spells CASATGPRQAYGYTF. CDR3 sequence (DNA): TGTGCCAGCGCAACGGGCCCCCGACAGGCCTATGGCTACACCTTC.

The chain couples TRBV11-2 to TRBJ2-1; TRBD2 aligns across 9 bases. With 5 bases clipped from V and 6 bases from J, the junction kept 2 bases outside the gene matches. This CDR3 is built from 13 residues. Germline assignment: CDR1 SGHAT and CDR2 FQNNGV. DNA for the CDR3: TGTGCCAGCAGCGTTAGCGGGAGCAATGAGCAGTTCTTC. Its translation is CASSVSGSNEQFF.

In regard to this clonotype: This clone may be a read error of a much larger clone one base away. The CDR3 protein is CASSFGLASYNEQLF. The CDR3 bases are TGTGCCAGCAGTTTTGGGCTAGCATCCTACAATGAGCAGCTCTTC. The chain uses TRBV27 and TRBJ2-1; weak D call: TRBD2 (5 bases). The CDR3 has 15 residues. Germline-derived CDR1 and CDR2 are MNHEY and SMNVEV (reference sequence).

This clonotype has only a few counts. V is TRBV4-1 and J is TRBJ2-2; 11 bases line up with TRBD2. The CDR3 covers 17 residues. The germline V gene has CDR1 MGHRA and CDR2 YSYEKL. The J segment lost 5 bases and the V segment lost 0 bases, leaving 5 bases of the junction unmatched. For the CDR3, the DNA is TGCGCCAGCAGCCAAGATATGGCTAGCGGGAGGACCGGGGAGCTGTTTTTT. Its translation: CASSQDMASGRTGELFF.

This clonotype was detected many times. V is TRBV7-9 and J is TRBJ2-3, with D maybe TRBD2 (5 bases). V lost 9 bases, J lost 4 bases, and 5 bases lay in between. This CDR3 region has 10 residues. Germline V lookup: CDR1 SEHNR, CDR2 FQNEAQ (reference sequence). The CDR3 spells CARGADTQYF. CDR3 in DNA: TGTGCCAGGGGAGCAGATACGCAGTATTTT.

As for this clonotype: A much larger clone is a single base away; this may be a read error. The CDR3 end shows no conserved phenylalanine or tryptophan, and so a read error is likely. The genes are TRBV11-2 and TRBJ2-5; possible D gene TRBD2, 5 bases. CDR3 length: 17 residues. Trimming left V 0 bases short and J 4 bases short, with 18 bases between. Germline-derived CDR1 and CDR2 are SGHAT and FQNNGV. In DNA form, the CDR3 reads TGTGCCAGCAGCTTAGAATTAGGAGGTTGGCCGGGAGAGACCCAGTACCTC. Protein: CASSLELGGWPGETQYL.

At least ten counts were recorded for this clonotype. The chain carries TRBV10-3 and TRBJ1-1; TRBD1 agrees at 7 bases. The CDR3 has 14 amino acids. Trimming removed 10 bases from V and 4 bases from J; junction bases left unmatched: 12. Looked up from germline, CDR1 is ENHRY and CDR2 is SYGVKD. In DNA form, the CDR3 reads TGTGCCACGGAGCAGGGGGTGGAGGGCACTGAAGCTTTCTTT. It specifies CATEQGVEGTEAFF.

This clonotype occurred a few times. J is TRBJ1-2 and V is TRBV4-2; D not resolved. Germline V gene lookup returns CDR1 LGHNA and CDR2 YNFKEQ. The V and J ends lost 0 bases and 2 bases respectively, with 4 bases between them. The CDR3 sequence is 13 residues long. The CDR3 DNA reads as TGTGCCAGCAGCCAAGAAGGAAACTATGGCTACACCTTC. Its translation: CASSQEGNYGYTF.